This T cell receptor beta chain is drawn from a study of metastatic and nonmetastatic thyroid tumors. TCRdb re-called the PCR reads through MiXCR. The sample holds about 34,000 clones, under 20% seen once. Germline V CDR1 and CDR2: SNHLY, FYNNEI. J was trimmed by 5 bases and V by 7 bases; bases with no gene match: 5. The CDR3 is made up of 13 amino acids. By share of the sample, this clone is medium-sized. Until they underwent thyroid surgery, no patient had received any treatment. The material sequenced was blood. This chain uses TRBV2 with TRBJ2-5, with 9 bases identical to TRBD1. The sequence came from a female donor with papillary thyroid cancer or a benign thyroid nodule (not recorded which). Some clones in this sample may be carry-over from other donors' samples. In DNA, the CDR3 is TGTGCCAGCACTCGGGACAGGGATGAGACCCAGTACTTC. It is translated as CASTRDRDETQYF.